Each of the 5 T cell receptor beta chains below was sequenced from the same sample in a study of T cells after yellow fever vaccination. Each CDR3 protein gets one entry after TCRdb re-called the 5' RACE reads with MiXCR. The sample yields around 300,000 distinct CDR3 sequences, over 10% seen once. Sequences were derived from CD4+ T cells sorted from PBMCs, sampled 45 days after the yellow fever booster vaccination. The source is a man aged 30 to 39 who received the YFV17D yellow fever vaccine.

This chain joins TRBV12-3 or TRBV12-4 and TRBJ2-5, with 7 bases fitting TRBD2. V gave up 8 bases and J gave up 3 bases; unmatched junction bases: 6. The CDR3 spans 13 residues. In DNA form, the CDR3 reads TGTGCCAGCGAGCCCCGGGGGGAAGAGACCCAGTACTTC. Its translation is CASEPRGEETQYF.

This clonotype was seen more than once but under ten times. This sequence joins TRBV20-1 and TRBJ2-1; 10 bases agree with TRBD1. The junction had 12 bases not matched to a gene; V was cut back by 0 bases and J by 7 bases. Germline CDR1 and CDR2: DFQATT and SNEGSKA (reference sequence). This CDR3 has 17 residues. As DNA, the CDR3 is TGCAGTGCTAGAGAATCACCGGGACAGGGGTATCAGAATGAGCAGTTCTTC. Translating it yields CSARESPGQGYQNEQFF.

The J gene is TRBJ2-3, the V gene TRBV27; TRBD1 might be the D (6 bases). Germline-derived CDR1 and CDR2 are MNHEY and SMNVEV (reference sequence). This CDR3 spans 15 amino acids. V lost 6 bases and J lost 1, with 14 bases in between. The CDR3 region is CASRRGGSRTDTQYF. CDR3 DNA: TGTGCCAGCAGACGTGGGGGCTCCCGCACAGATACGCAGTATTTT.

V usage is TRBV18 and J usage is TRBJ2-7, with a tentative D call TRBD1 (6 bases). V was pared by 4 bases and J by 3 bases, with 13 bases between. The CDR3 extends over 14 amino acids. Germline CDR1 KGHSH, CDR2 LQKENI. CDR3 DNA: TGTGCCAGCTCACTGAACAGGGTTCTCTACGAGCAGTACTTC. This codes for CASSLNRVLYEQYF. Filled out from reference TRBV18 and TRBJ2-7, the complete variable domain reads NAGVMQNPRHLVRRRGQEARLRCSPMKGHSHVYWYRQLPEEGLKFMVYLQKENIIDESGMPKERFSAEFPKEGPSILRIQQVVRGDSAAYFCASSLNRVLYEQYFGPGTRLTVT.

A few counts support this clonotype. V and J are TRBV28 and TRBJ2-7; a weak D match, TRBD2 (6 bases). Germline V CDR1 and CDR2: MDHEN, SYDVKM. The CDR3 consists of 18 residues. V was trimmed by 2 bases and J by 2 bases, leaving 22 bases between them. The CDR3 nucleotides are TGTGCCAGCAGTTTACGCCAGGGAGGAAGGAGCCAGGCCTACGAGCAGTACTTC. It translates to CASSLRQGGRSQAYEQYF.